What follows are 27 T cell receptor beta chains derived from one specimen sequenced in a study of monozygotic twins with cystic fibrosis. Some clones are missing from TCRdb's copy, which holds only in-frame ones; the method was immunoSEQ multiplex PCR. The sample holds roughly 14,000 clones; approximately 98% are singletons and the top ten take approximately 0.4%. The sequencing input was blood. The source of these receptors is a girl aged 2 to 10 with cystic fibrosis.

V is TRBV5-1 and J is TRBJ1-1, with 7 bases matching TRBD1. Looked up from germline, CDR1 is SGHRS and CDR2 is YFSETQ. This CDR3 has 15 residues. V trimming: 5 bases; J trimming: 3 bases; junction bases outside the gene matches: 10. The CDR3 DNA reads as TGCGCCAGCAGTTCCGACTACAGGGGATACACTGAAGCTTTCTTT. The encoded protein is CASSSDYRGYTEAFF.

The chain is built from TRBV25-1 and TRBJ2-1, with D possibly matching TRBD1 (5 bases). The CDR3 runs 13 residues. Trimming removed 1 base from V and 6 bases from J, with 7 bases in between. CDR1 is MGHDK, CDR2 SYGVNS, per germline. CDR3 sequence reads: CASSESGLNEQFF. Written as DNA, the CDR3 is TGTGCCAGCAGTGAATCAGGGCTCAATGAGCAGTTCTTC. The full variable domain, its missing parts supplied by reference TRBV25-1 and TRBJ2-1, is EADIYQTPRYLVIGTGKKITLECSQTMGHDKMYWYQQDPGMELHLIHYSYGVNSTEKGDLSSESTVSRIRTEHFPLTLESARPSHTSQYLCASSESGLNEQFFGPGTRLTVL.

The J gene is TRBJ2-5, the V gene TRBV18, with 11 bases that match TRBD1. V shed 6 bases and J 1 base; nucleotides not matched to a gene: 4. The CDR3 length is 15 residues. Per the germline V gene, CDR1 is KGHSH and CDR2 is LQKENI. The CDR3 DNA reads TGTGCCAGCTCTCGGGGGACAGGGGGCCAAGAGACCCAGTACTTC. This codes for CASSRGTGGQETQYF.

DNA for the CDR3: TGTGCCAGCAGTGCAAGCAGGATCCACGAGCAGTACTTC. Protein sequence: CASSASRIHEQYF. The rearrangement joins TRBV2 to TRBJ2-7; no firm D call. This CDR3 is 13 amino acids long. V lost 4 bases and J lost 5, with 12 bases in between. Germline-derived CDR1 and CDR2 are SNHLY and FYNNEI.

J is TRBJ1-5 and V is TRBV6-4; tentative D call: TRBD1 (6 bases). The germline V gene encodes CDR1 MRHNA and CDR2 SNTAGT. This CDR3 has 15 amino acids. V dropped 0 bases and J dropped 6 bases, with 12 bases sitting between them. The CDR3 loop is CASSDSPGAGQPQHF. The CDR3, as DNA: TGTGCCAGCAGTGACTCACCGGGGGCAGGTCAGCCCCAGCATTTT.

The chain links TRBV6-5 to TRBJ2-7; D is undetermined. The CDR3 extends over 11 amino acids. Germline CDR1 is MNHEY and CDR2 is SVGAGI. Trimming shortened V by 8 bases and J by 2 bases, and 7 bases separated the two germline ends. CDR3 region: CASGTPYEQYF. CDR3 in DNA: TGTGCCAGCGGAACTCCCTACGAGCAGTACTTC.

V usage is TRBV19 and J usage is TRBJ1-2; 7 bases are shared with TRBD1. The J segment lost 7 bases and the V segment lost 5 bases, leaving 13 bases of the junction unmatched. The CDR3 loop spans 15 amino acids. Germline V gene data show CDR1 as LNHDA and CDR2 as SQIVND (reference sequence). CDR3: CASSARTGSMGGYTF. CDR3 DNA: TGTGCCAGTAGTGCCCGGACAGGCTCGATGGGTGGCTACACCTTC.

This clone was found once. CDR3 nucleotide sequence: TGTGCCAGCAGTTTCCCCCAAGAGACCCAGTACTTC. Translating gives CASSFPQETQYF. J is TRBJ2-5 and V is TRBV27; D is unresolved. Germline CDR1 reads MNHEY; CDR2 reads SMNVEV (reference sequence). Deletions cut 3 bases from V and 1 base from J, with 3 bases between. This CDR3 is built from 12 residues.

The chain couples TRBV28 to TRBJ1-3, with TRBD1 matching 10 bases. Trimming removed 5 bases from V and 6 bases from J; junction bases left unmatched: 1. Per germline, CDR1 MDHEN and CDR2 SYDVKM. This CDR3 contains 13 residues. CDR3 amino acids: CASSRQGANTIYF. In nucleotides, the CDR3 is TGTGCCAGCAGTCGACAGGGGGCAAACACCATATATTTT.

J is TRBJ1-1 and V is TRBV7-9; possibly TRBD1 for D (6 bases). Germline V gene sequence: CDR1 SEHNR, CDR2 FQNEAQ (reference sequence). Trimming removed 0 bases from V and 7 bases from J, with 9 bases in between. The CDR3 has 13 residues. The CDR3 loop is CASSLAGGGEAFF. The CDR3, as DNA: TGTGCCAGCAGCTTAGCGGGGGGCGGTGAAGCTTTCTTT.

V is TRBV5-1 and J is TRBJ2-1; a weak D match, TRBD1 (6 bases). Germline-derived CDR1 and CDR2 are SGHRS and YFSETQ. The CDR3 contains 16 residues. The V and J ends lost 4 bases and 3 bases respectively, with 17 bases between them. The CDR3 DNA is TGCGCCAGCAGCCCCTTAGGGACAAGAAGCTACAATGAGCAGTTCTTC. Amino acids: CASSPLGTRSYNEQFF.

V and J are TRBV29-1 and TRBJ1-1; D ambiguous. V lost 7 bases to trimming and J lost 3 bases, with 0 bases between them. CDR3 length: 8 residues. Germline CDR1 reads SQVTM; CDR2 reads ANQGSEA. The CDR3 DNA sequence: TGCAGCGACACTGAAGCTTTCTTT. Translation: CSDTEAFF.

The rearrangement uses TRBV7-8 and TRBJ1-1; D is undetermined. The CDR3 is 14 amino acids. Trimming removed 6 bases at V and 10 bases at J, with 21 bases between. Per the germline V gene, CDR1 is SGHVS and CDR2 is FQNEAQ. The CDR3 protein is CASSLGRWGDRAFF. The CDR3 DNA is TGTGCCAGCAGTCTTGGGAGGTGGGGTGATAGAGCTTTCTTT.

This clone was counted once. The CDR3 spells CASSLITTPRQIQETQYF. The CDR3 DNA sequence: TGTGCCAGCAGCTTAATAACTACGCCTAGACAGATCCAAGAGACCCAGTACTTC. The rearrangement uses TRBV11-3 and TRBJ2-5; D may be TRBD1 (5 bases). Germline V CDR1 and CDR2: SGHNT, YENEEA. V lost 2 bases and J lost 1, with 20 bases in between. The CDR3 is made up of 18 amino acids.

This chain joins TRBV19 and TRBJ1-2; D is undetermined. Germline CDR1 reads LNHDA; CDR2 reads SQIVND (reference sequence). V lost 3 bases and J 5 bases, leaving 10 bases between the germline ends. CDR3 length: 13 amino acids. The CDR3 DNA sequence: TGTGCCAGTAGTATGGGGAGGGCGTATGGCTACACCTTC. Its protein is CASSMGRAYGYTF.

The chain combines TRBV4-2 with TRBJ2-2, with 8 bases fitting TRBD2. J lost 0 bases, V lost 2 bases, and 2 bases had no gene match. Germline V gene data show CDR1 as LGHNA and CDR2 as YNFKEQ. CDR3 length: 16 amino acids. The CDR3 protein is CASSQTSGTNTGELFF. The CDR3 bases are TGTGCCAGCAGCCAAACTAGCGGAACGAACACCGGGGAGCTGTTTTTT.

The rearrangement uses TRBV2 and TRBJ2-5; D ambiguous. The germline V gene encodes CDR1 SNHLY and CDR2 FYNNEI. The CDR3 covers 13 residues. The V end lost 3 bases, the J end lost 1 base, and 6 bases lay between the germline ends. The CDR3 loop reads CASSDEIQETQYF. The CDR3 DNA reads TGTGCCAGCAGTGATGAAATCCAAGAGACCCAGTACTTC.

This chain joins TRBV5-1 and TRBJ2-3; the D gene is possibly TRBD1 (6 bases). This CDR3 is 15 amino acids long. The V end lost 3 bases, the J end lost 0 bases, and 11 bases lay between the germline ends. Germline V gives CDR1 SGHRS, CDR2 YFSETQ. As DNA, the CDR3 is TGCGCCAGCAGCTGGACAGTACCTAGCACAGATACGCAGTATTTT. It yields the protein CASSWTVPSTDTQYF.

The chain combines TRBV7-9 with TRBJ1-1; D remains unclear. There are 15 residues in the CDR3. V lost 2 bases and J 6 bases, leaving 16 bases between the germline ends. Germline values: CDR1 SEHNR, CDR2 FQNEAQ (reference sequence). CDR3 protein: CASSLSSTVSAEAFF. The CDR3 DNA reads as TGTGCCAGCAGCTTATCGAGTACAGTCAGCGCTGAAGCTTTCTTT. The full variable domain, in which reference TRBV7-9 and TRBJ1-1 provide the parts outside the CDR3, is DTGVSQNPRHKITKRGQNVTFRCDPISEHNRLYWYRQTLGQGPEFLTYFQNEAQLEKSRLLSDRFSAERPKGSFSTLEIQRTEQGDSAMYLCASSLSSTVSAEAFFGQGTRLTVV.

The chain combines TRBV7-2 with TRBJ2-7, with D tentatively TRBD1 or TRBD2 (5 bases each). CDR1 and CDR2 from the germline V gene are SGHTA and FQGNSA. The CDR3 consists of 13 residues. V lost 1 base to trimming and J lost 6 bases, with 10 bases between them. CDR3 amino acids: CASSLGVGVEQYF. CDR3 coding DNA: TGTGCCAGCAGCTTAGGTGTGGGGGTCGAGCAGTACTTC. Combining the CDR3 with reference TRBV7-2 and TRBJ2-7 gives the whole variable domain GAGVSQSPSNKVTEKGKDVELRCDPISGHTALYWYRQSLGQGLEFLIYFQGNSAPDKSGLPSDRFSAERTGGSVSTLTIQRTQQEDSAVYLCASSLGVGVEQYFGPGTRLTVT.

The J gene is TRBJ2-5, the V gene TRBV27; possible D gene TRBD2, 5 bases. This CDR3 has 15 amino acids. Germline CDR1 reads MNHEY; CDR2 reads SMNVEV (reference sequence). With 6 bases removed from V and 3 bases from J, the gap between germline ends came to 17 bases. The CDR3 loop reads CASRPGTRMEETQYF. The DNA for the CDR3 is TGTGCCAGCAGACCGGGAACCCGAATGGAAGAGACCCAGTACTTC.

The V and J genes are TRBV9 and TRBJ1-1; perhaps TRBD1 as D (5 bases). V was shortened by 2 bases and J by 11 bases, with 16 bases between the two germline ends. The CDR3 spans 13 residues. Per germline, CDR1 SGDLS and CDR2 YYNGEE. The CDR3 DNA sequence: TGTGCCAGCAGCGTCGCCGAAGGGGTCAAGGCTTTCTTT. This sequence encodes CASSVAEGVKAFF.

V and J are TRBV7-9 and TRBJ2-2; D is perhaps TRBD2 (6 bases). The CDR3 has 17 residues. The V end was cut by 3 bases, the J end by 0 bases, with 14 bases between. The germline CDR1 and CDR2 sequences are SEHNR and FQNEAQ (reference sequence). CDR3 loop: CASSFLTSSTNTGELFF. CDR3 nucleotides: TGTGCCAGCAGCTTCCTTACTAGCAGCACGAACACCGGGGAGCTGTTTTTT. The complete variable domain, with remaining parts taken from reference TRBV7-9 and TRBJ2-2, reads DTGVSQNPRHKITKRGQNVTFRCDPISEHNRLYWYRQTLGQGPEFLTYFQNEAQLEKSRLLSDRFSAERPKGSFSTLEIQRTEQGDSAMYLCASSFLTSSTNTGELFFGEGSRLTVL.

The rearrangement uses TRBV27 and TRBJ1-5; D is perhaps TRBD1 (5 bases). Germline V lookup: CDR1 MNHEY, CDR2 SMNVEV (reference sequence). Trimming removed 2 bases at V and 9 bases at J, with 11 bases between. The CDR3 covers 13 residues. DNA of the CDR3: TGTGCCAGCAGTTTAGCAGGGCGGGTGCCCCAGCATTTT. Translating gives CASSLAGRVPQHF.

CDR3 DNA: TGTGCCAGCAGCTTACCACAGGGGATGATGGAGACCCAGTACTTC. Translating gives CASSLPQGMMETQYF. V gene TRBV7-2 combines with J gene TRBJ2-5, with 7 nucleotides matching TRBD1. V shed 2 bases, J shed 5 bases, and the junction held 8 bases outside the gene matches. The germline gives CDR1 SGHTA, CDR2 FQGNSA. The CDR3 spans 15 residues.

The chain carries TRBV12-2 and TRBJ1-2. TRBV12-2 is tagged as a pseudogene. This CDR3 has 12 residues. CDR3 loop: CASRSDEGGYTF. The CDR3 coding sequence is TGTGCAAGTCGCTCGGACGAAGGAGGCTACACCTTC.

This sequence joins TRBV5-6 and TRBJ1-3; 7 bases agree with TRBD1. There are 17 residues in the CDR3. Germline assignment: CDR1 SGHDT and CDR2 YYEEEE. V trimming: 6 bases; J trimming: 4 bases; junction bases outside the gene matches: 16. CDR3 in DNA: TGTGCCAGCAACCGACAGGGACCAGTGAGCGGAGGAAACACCATATATTTT. It specifies CASNRQGPVSGGNTIYF.